This TCR beta chain stems from a study of blood T cell dynamics during melanoma immunotherapy. Overall study: Patients with metastatic melanoma got pembrolizumab or nivolumab-ipilimumab as first-line care.

The table came from immunoSEQ multiplex PCR; TCRdb's copy has only in-frame clones and leaves some out. The table has tens of thousands of clones, 87% seen once. As to time point: pre-treatment baseline. The CDR3 covers 14 residues. CDR1 SGHAT and CDR2 FQNNGV come from the germline V gene. V lost 5 bases to trimming and J lost 1 base, with 11 bases between them. The rearrangement joins TRBV11-2 to TRBJ1-2; the D is unclear. The material was blood, obtained from a patient treated with checkpoint blockade. This TCR was recovered from a human donor with melanoma. The CDR3 DNA reads as TGTGCCAGCAGCGGGCTGGGGAATAACTATGGCTACACCTTC. Its protein is CASSGLGNNYGYTF.